This TCR beta chain was captured in a study of T cell repertoires in ileal Crohn's disease. This table comes from immunoSEQ multiplex PCR, and its TCRdb copy is limited to in-frame clones, with some not included. Of 2,300 or so clones listed, less than 95% were seen once; the top ten hold about 3.5%. Study-wide findings and caveats: Mucosal expansions were suggested to be mainly CD8 T cells.

In regard to this clone: Its antigen is not known.

Sample: ileal tissue. The sequence was collected from an adult with Crohn's disease.

CDR3 DNA: TGCGCCAGCAGCCAAGATGCCGCCCAGGCAGTGAACACTGAAGCTTTCTTT. Translated, it gives CASSQDAAQAVNTEAFF. The chain recombines TRBV4-1 with TRBJ1-1; no clear D gene. The V end was cut by 0 bases, the J end by 0 bases, with 14 bases between. The germline V gene encodes CDR1 MGHRA and CDR2 YSYEKL. CDR3 length equals 17 residues.